This passage covers 4 T cell receptor beta chains from one sample sequenced in a study of shared clonotypes between healthy human individuals. Positive CCR7 selection of CD45RO-negative cells yielded the naive CD8 cells, and terminally differentiated effector memory CD45RA+ cells were excluded. Produced via immunoSEQ multiplex PCR; TCRdb's table is partial and in-frame only. The sample has 660,000 or so clones, 90% to 97% seen once; the top ten hold about 0.12%. Material for sequencing was naive CD8+ T cells sorted from blood. These receptors were taken from a woman in her thirties in good health.

The CDR3 loop is CSVAGTEAFF. CDR3 sequence (DNA): TGCAGTGTCGCGGGGACTGAAGCTTTCTTT. The genes are TRBV20-1 and TRBJ1-1; D gene ambiguous. Between the trimmed V and J ends, which lost 7 bases and 5 bases, there was a span of 8 bases. The CDR3 contains 10 residues. The germline gives CDR1 DFQATT, CDR2 SNEGSKA (reference sequence).

The chain recombines TRBV23-1 with TRBJ1-1; D may be TRBD1 (6 bases). TRBV23-1 qualifies as an ORF whose function is uncertain. The CDR3 covers 14 residues. V lost 3 bases, J lost 11 bases, and 19 bases lay in between. The CDR3 DNA reads TGCGCCAGCAGTCACCCGATTGGAGGGGGTCGGGCTTTCTTT. Translated: CASSHPIGGGRAFF.

The V gene is TRBV28, the J gene TRBJ1-1; a weak D match, TRBD1 (6 bases). Trimming removed 5 bases from V and 0 bases from J, with 19 bases in between. This CDR3 has 17 residues. CDR1 is MDHEN, CDR2 SYDVKM, per germline. The chain's CDR3 is CASSPYPRQDVNTEAFF. The CDR3 coding sequence is TGTGCCAGCAGTCCTTACCCTCGACAGGATGTGAACACTGAAGCTTTCTTT.

CDR3: CATRVAGAQYF. The CDR3 coding sequence is TGTGCCACCCGGGTGGCGGGGGCCCAGTACTTC. V usage is TRBV7-9 and J usage is TRBJ2-5, with 7 positions matching TRBD2. Unmatched junction bases numbered 8, after V lost 10 bases and J lost 9 bases. CDR1 is SEHNR and CDR2 is FQNEAQ in the germline V gene (reference sequence). This CDR3 is built from 11 residues.